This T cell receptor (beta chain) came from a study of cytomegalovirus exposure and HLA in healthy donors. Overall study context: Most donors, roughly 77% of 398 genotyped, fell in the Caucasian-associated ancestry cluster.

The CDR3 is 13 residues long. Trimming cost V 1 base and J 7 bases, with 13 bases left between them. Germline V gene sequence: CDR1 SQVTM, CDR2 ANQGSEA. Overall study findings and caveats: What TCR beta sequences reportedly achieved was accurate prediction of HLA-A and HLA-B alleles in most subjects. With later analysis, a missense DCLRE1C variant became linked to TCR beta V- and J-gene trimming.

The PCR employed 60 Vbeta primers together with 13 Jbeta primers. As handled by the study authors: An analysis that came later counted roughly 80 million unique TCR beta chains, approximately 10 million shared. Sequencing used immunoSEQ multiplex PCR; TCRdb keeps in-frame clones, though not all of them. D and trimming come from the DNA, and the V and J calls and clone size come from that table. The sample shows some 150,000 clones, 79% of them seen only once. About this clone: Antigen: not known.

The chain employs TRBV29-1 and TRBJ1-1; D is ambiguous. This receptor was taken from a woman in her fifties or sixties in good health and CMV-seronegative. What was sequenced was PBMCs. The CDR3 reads CSVEGGKVIEAFF. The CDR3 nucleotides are TGCAGCGTTGAAGGCGGTAAGGTCATTGAAGCTTTCTTT. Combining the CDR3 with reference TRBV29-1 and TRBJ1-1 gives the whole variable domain SAVISQKPSRDICQRGTSLTIQCQVDSQVTMMFWYRQQPGQSLTLIATANQGSEATYESGFVIDKFPISRPNLTFSTLTVSNMSPEDSSIYLCSVEGGKVIEAFFGQGTRLTVV.